What follows are 15 T cell receptor beta chains derived from one specimen sequenced in a study of naive and memory T cell subsets. The beta constant-region primer was an equimolar mix of two oligonucleotides covering TRBC1 and TRBC2. TCRdb recomputed calls from the UMI-ligation and nested PCR reads with MiXCR, one row per CDR3 protein. In the table there are roughly 98,000 distinct CDR3 sequences, 7% of which are singletons. The sample taken for sequencing was central memory CD4+ T cells from blood. The receptors come from a human donor in good health.

The V and J genes are TRBV20-1 and TRBJ1-5; 7 bases are shared with TRBD1. The CDR3 runs 13 residues. Germline trimming cut 2 bases from V and 9 bases from J; bases unmatched to any gene: 7. The germline V gene encodes CDR1 DFQATT and CDR2 SNEGSKA (reference sequence). DNA of the CDR3: TGCAGTGCTAGACTACAGGGGTTGGGGCCCCAGCATTTT. Encoded protein: CSARLQGLGPQHF.

The table lists this clonotype with a few counts. The gene calls are TRBV5-1 and TRBJ2-5; 7 positions match TRBD2. Per the germline V gene, CDR1 is SGHRS and CDR2 is YFSETQ. The ends lost 0 bases at V and 1 base at J; junction bases unmatched: 0. This CDR3 region has 14 residues. The CDR3 sequence is CASSLASGQETQYF. CDR3 in DNA: TGCGCCAGCAGCTTGGCTAGCGGCCAAGAGACCCAGTACTTC. The full variable domain, completed using reference TRBV5-1 and TRBJ2-5, is KAGVTQTPRYLIKTRGQQVTLSCSPISGHRSVSWYQQTPGQGLQFLFEYFSETQRNKGNFPGRFSGRQFSNSRSEMNVSTLELGDSALYLCASSLASGQETQYFGPGTRLLVL.

The chain employs TRBV28 and TRBJ1-5; 9 bases align to TRBD1. V lost 5 bases to trimming and J lost 5 bases; unmatched junction nucleotides: 7. Germline values: CDR1 MDHEN, CDR2 SYDVKM. The CDR3 has 15 residues. This CDR3 reads CASSPGTGHYQPQHF. The CDR3 DNA reads as TGTGCCAGCAGTCCGGGGACAGGGCACTATCAGCCCCAGCATTTT.

This clonotype was counted at least ten times. The V and J genes are TRBV20-1 and TRBJ1-6; 7 bases map to TRBD1. Germline CDR1 is DFQATT and CDR2 is SNEGSKA (reference sequence). The CDR3 is made up of 15 amino acids. V lost 3 bases and J lost 5; bases outside the gene matches: 7. Written as DNA, the CDR3 is TGCAGTGCTAGGATCCCCGACAGGGATAATTCACCCCTCCACTTT. It encodes CSARIPDRDNSPLHF.

This clonotype was observed at least ten times. V usage is TRBV27 and J usage is TRBJ1-6; 9 bases agree with TRBD1. CDR1 and CDR2 from the germline V gene are MNHEY and SMNVEV (reference sequence). The CDR3 runs 17 residues. The trim removed 0 bases at V and 7 bases at J, leaving 7 bases unmatched. The CDR3 is CASSLSDRGSRNSPLHF. The DNA for the CDR3 is TGTGCCAGCAGTTTATCCGACAGGGGGAGTCGCAATTCACCCCTCCACTTT.

The chain combines TRBV6-6 with TRBJ1-2; 7 bases are shared with TRBD1. J was trimmed by 4 bases and V by 4 bases; bases with no gene match: 9. CDR1 is MNHNY, CDR2 SVGAGI, per germline (reference sequence). This CDR3 region has 15 residues. The CDR3 loop is CASSSQGQLSYGYTF. The CDR3, as DNA: TGTGCCAGCAGTTCACAGGGACAGCTTAGCTATGGCTACACCTTC.

This chain connects TRBV29-1 to TRBJ2-7; D may be TRBD1 (5 bases). There are 14 residues in the CDR3. Germline-derived CDR1 and CDR2 are SQVTM and ANQGSEA. V lost 5 bases and J lost 3, with 17 bases in between. CDR3 bases: TGCAGCGTTTCGACGCCAGGGAAGTTCTACGAGCAGTACTTC. Translation gives CSVSTPGKFYEQYF.

As DNA, the CDR3 is TGTGCCAGCAAGTCGGGAGGCTCCTACGAGCAGTACTTC. Its translation is CASKSGGSYEQYF. The chain uses TRBV6-6 and TRBJ2-7; TRBD2 matches at 7 bases. Trimming at V came to 7 bases and at J to 0 bases, leaving 3 bases not matched to a gene. The CDR3 has 13 residues. Germline V gene sequence: CDR1 MNHNY, CDR2 SVGAGI (reference sequence).

The rearrangement links TRBV5-1 to TRBJ2-1, with D perhaps TRBD1 or TRBD2 (5 bases each). The ends were cut back, 0 bases at V and 5 bases at J, with 12 bases in the middle. The V gene's germline CDR1 is SGHRS and CDR2 YFSETQ. CDR3 length: 15 amino acids. The DNA for the CDR3 is TGCGCCAGCAGCTTGGCCGGAGGCAGGGACAATGAGCAGTTCTTC. Translating it yields CASSLAGGRDNEQFF.

This clonotype appeared many times. The V and J genes are TRBV12-3 or TRBV12-4 and TRBJ2-7; 8 bases are shared with TRBD2. The V segment lost 2 bases and the J segment 0 bases; nucleotides outside the gene matches: 9. The CDR3 has 17 residues. DNA of the CDR3: TGTGCCAGCAGTTTAAATTGGCGGGGGGCTGGCTCCTACGAGCAGTACTTC. This encodes CASSLNWRGAGSYEQYF.

This clonotype was observed a few times. The genes are TRBV25-1 and TRBJ1-5; D is undetermined. The germline V gene has CDR1 MGHDK and CDR2 SYGVNS. This CDR3 region has 13 residues. V was cut by 6 bases and J by 6 bases, with 12 bases left in between. Written as DNA, the CDR3 is TGTGCCAGCAGGCCAGCAGGAGGTCAGCCCCAGCATTTT. It codes for CASRPAGGQPQHF.

This clonotype was detected many times. This chain uses TRBV18 with TRBJ2-3, with TRBD1 identical over 8 bases. Germline V CDR1 and CDR2: KGHSH, LQKENI. This CDR3 comprises 15 residues. The junction had 9 bases not matched to a gene; V was cut back by 5 bases and J by 5 bases. The CDR3 bases are TGTGCCAGCTCAAAAGGACAGGGAACAGGAGATACGCAGTATTTT. It translates to CASSKGQGTGDTQYF.

Ten or more counts support this clonotype. The chain recombines TRBV4-3 with TRBJ2-6, with 15 nucleotides matching TRBD2. CDR1 is LGHNA and CDR2 is YSLEER in the germline V gene. This CDR3 region has 20 residues. J lost 3 bases, V lost 3 bases, and 9 bases had no gene match. CDR3 bases: TGCGCCAGCAGCCAGGAAAGGACTAGCGGGAGGGCCGGTGGGGCCAACGTCCTGACTTTC. It yields the protein CASSQERTSGRAGGANVLTF.

The chain recombines TRBV18 with TRBJ2-3; 7 positions match TRBD1. V was pared by 0 bases and J by 2 bases, with 2 bases of the junction left unmatched. This CDR3 spans 15 amino acids. Germline CDR1 KGHSH, CDR2 LQKENI. The chain's CDR3 is CASSPPTGFTDTQYF. DNA of the CDR3: TGTGCCAGCTCACCACCGACAGGGTTCACAGATACGCAGTATTTT.

In this sample, this clonotype turned up many times. The rearrangement links TRBV3-1 to TRBJ1-1; possibly TRBD1 for D (6 bases). Germline CDR1 LGHDT, CDR2 YNNKEL (reference sequence). This CDR3 has 14 residues. Trimming removed 2 bases from V and 6 bases from J, with 13 bases in between. CDR3 DNA: TGTGCCAGCAGCCAAAGGGGTCAGGGGTCTGAAGCTTTCTTT. It is translated as CASSQRGQGSEAFF.